Following are 17 T cell receptor beta chains from one sample sequenced in a study of blood T cells in healthy people across ages. Alongside a J-beta primer mix, a sample-barcoded 5' primer served in a second PCR lasting about 7 to 12 cycles. TCRdb reprocessed the 5' RACE reads with MiXCR, giving one entry per CDR3 protein. The table lists 750,000 to 950,000 distinct CDR3 sequences, around half of them singletons. Material: blood. The receptors come from an elderly man in good health.

The genes are TRBV30 and TRBJ1-2; perhaps TRBD1 as D (6 bases). Germline CDR1 is GTSNPN and CDR2 is SVGIG (reference sequence). Trimming took 2 bases from V and 1 from J, leaving 14 bases between them. This CDR3 region has 15 residues. The CDR3 region is CAWSPPDRHNYGYTF. DNA for the CDR3: TGTGCCTGGAGTCCGCCAGACAGGCATAACTATGGCTACACCTTC.

V and J are TRBV6-6 and TRBJ2-7; 8 positions agree with TRBD1. CDR1 and CDR2 from the germline V gene are MNHNY and SVGAGI (reference sequence). There are 15 residues in the CDR3. The trim removed 2 bases at V and 1 base at J, leaving 4 bases unmatched. CDR3 amino acids: CASSYLGQGSYEQYF. CDR3 nucleotides: TGTGCCAGCAGTTACCTAGGACAGGGATCCTACGAGCAGTACTTC.

The sample holds one count of this clonotype. This rearrangement joins TRBV29-1 to TRBJ2-4, with TRBD2 matching over 12 bases. The CDR3 is 12 residues long. From germline, CDR1 is SQVTM and CDR2 ANQGSEA. V was pared by 7 bases and J by 13 bases, with 8 bases of the junction left unmatched. CDR3 amino acids: CSALTSGSGQYF. CDR3 DNA sequence: TGCAGCGCCCTGACTAGCGGGAGCGGGCAGTACTTC.

V and J are TRBV29-1 and TRBJ2-7; D assignment may be TRBD1 or TRBD2 (6 bases each). V dropped 6 bases and J dropped 7 bases, with 34 bases sitting between them. Germline V gene lookup returns CDR1 SQVTM and CDR2 ANQGSEA. This CDR3 has 18 amino acids. This chain's CDR3 is CSVANPKGGYTSYNEQYF. The CDR3 DNA sequence: TGCAGCGTCGCGAATCCAAAGGGGGGCTACACTTCCTACAATGAGCAGTACTTC.

This clonotype showed up just a few times. V and J are TRBV20-1 and TRBJ2-4, with 7 bases fitting TRBD1. The CDR3 totals 15 residues. The germline V gene encodes CDR1 DFQATT and CDR2 SNEGSKA (reference sequence). V lost 4 bases, J lost 5 bases, and 11 bases stayed unmatched. CDR3 sequence reads: CSATPPTGWENIQYF. The DNA of the CDR3 is TGCAGTGCTACCCCACCGACAGGGTGGGAAAACATTCAGTACTTC.

The gene calls are TRBV6-2 or TRBV6-3 and TRBJ2-1, with 7 bases fitting TRBD2. Looked up from germline, CDR1 is MNHEY and CDR2 is SVGEGT. CDR3 size: 13 residues. V lost 5 bases and J lost 7; bases outside the gene matches: 5. CDR3 amino acids: CASSPAGRNEQFF. The CDR3 DNA is TGTGCCAGCAGTCCAGCGGGAAGGAATGAGCAGTTCTTC.

The J gene is TRBJ2-7, the V gene TRBV10-3, with D perhaps TRBD1 or TRBD2 (5 bases each). The CDR3 covers 14 residues. The V end was cut by 4 bases, the J end by 0 bases, with 10 bases between. Looked up from germline, CDR1 is ENHRY and CDR2 is SYGVKD. CDR3 loop: CAISAGRSSYEQYF. In DNA, the CDR3 is TGTGCCATCAGTGCGGGGCGGAGCTCCTACGAGCAGTACTTC.

This clonotype has only a few counts. This CDR3 reads CASSVWDSDYNEQFF. CDR3 DNA sequence: TGTGCCAGCAGCGTTTGGGACAGTGACTACAATGAGCAGTTCTTC. V usage is TRBV9 and J usage is TRBJ2-1; 7 nucleotides align to TRBD1. The CDR3 runs 15 residues. The trim removed 2 bases at V and 3 bases at J, leaving 5 bases unmatched. Germline assignment: CDR1 SGDLS and CDR2 YYNGEE. The full variable domain, rest sourced from reference TRBV9 and TRBJ2-1, is DSGVTQTPKHLITATGQRVTLRCSPRSGDLSVYWYQQSLDQGLQFLIQYYNGEERAKGNILERFSAQQFPDLHSELNLSSLELGDSALYFCASSVWDSDYNEQFFGPGTRLTVL.

This clonotype was detected a few times. This sequence joins TRBV6-5 and TRBJ2-6; no clear D. Germline CDR1 and CDR2: MNHEY and SVGAGI. V dropped 6 bases and J dropped 0 bases, with 12 bases sitting between them. This CDR3 comprises 16 residues. The CDR3 region is CASRRITASGANVLTF. The CDR3 DNA follows: TGTGCCAGCAGAAGGATAACAGCCTCTGGGGCCAACGTCCTGACTTTC.

This clonotype was detected a few times. V usage is TRBV28 and J usage is TRBJ1-2; maybe TRBD1 (5 bases). The CDR3 runs to 13 residues. The V gene lost 6 bases and the J gene lost 4 bases, with 12 bases spanning the gap. CDR1 and CDR2 (germline): MDHEN, SYDVKM. CDR3 residues: CASRGTGSYGYTF. CDR3 in DNA: TGTGCCAGCAGGGGGACCGGTTCCTATGGCTACACCTTC.

The rearrangement links TRBV5-1 to TRBJ1-2; D perhaps matches TRBD1 (6 bases). CDR3 length equals 15 residues. Germline V CDR1 and CDR2: SGHRS, YFSETQ. V was shortened by 6 bases and J by 0 bases, with 15 bases between the two germline ends. The CDR3, as DNA: TGCGCCAGCACCGCGGACAGTTTGGCTAACTATGGCTACACCTTC. This codes for CASTADSLANYGYTF.

The rearrangement joins TRBV6-5 to TRBJ2-3, with TRBD1 identical over 9 bases. The CDR3 is 14 amino acids. With V trimmed by 5 bases and J by 14 bases, 14 bases remained unmatched. Germline assignment: CDR1 MNHEY and CDR2 SVGAGI. CDR3 sequence (DNA): TGTGCCAGCAGTCGAGACAGGGGGTGGAGATACGTGTATTTT. Protein: CASSRDRGWRYVYF.

This chain uses TRBV10-3 with TRBJ2-1, with TRBD2 matching over 10 bases. This CDR3 spans 15 amino acids. With 0 bases clipped from V and 8 bases from J, the junction kept 4 bases outside the gene matches. Looked up from germline, CDR1 is ENHRY and CDR2 is SYGVKD. The CDR3 reads CAISESAGGPDEQFF. DNA of the CDR3: TGTGCCATCAGTGAGTCAGCGGGAGGGCCTGATGAGCAGTTCTTC.

The J gene is TRBJ2-3, the V gene TRBV11-2; TRBD1 matches at 11 bases. J gave up 14 bases and V 6 bases, and 19 bases lay outside the gene matches. The CDR3 loop spans 16 amino acids. Germline CDR1 SGHAT, CDR2 FQNNGV. CDR3 loop: CASRQIPGQGGRYAYF. DNA of the CDR3: TGTGCCAGCAGACAGATCCCGGGACAGGGGGGCAGATACGCGTATTTT. Variable domain in full (rest from reference TRBV11-2 and TRBJ2-3): EAGVAQSPRYKIIEKRQSVAFWCNPISGHATLYWYQQILGQGPKLLIQFQNNGVVDDSQLPKDRFSAERLKGVDSTLKIQPAKLEDSAVYLCASRQIPGQGGRYAYFGPGTRLTVL.

This clonotype was recorded once. A single base separates this from a much larger clone, so it may be a read error. The chain is built from TRBV20-1 and TRBJ2-7; possibly TRBD1 or TRBD2 for D (7 bases each). This CDR3 is 11 amino acids long. Germline V gives CDR1 DFQATT, CDR2 SNEGSKA (reference sequence). The V end lost 3 bases, the J end lost 9 bases, and 12 bases lay between the germline ends. Written as DNA, the CDR3 is TGCAGTGCTAGCAGGGGGGGAGGGCAGTACTTC. Its protein product is CSASRGGGQYF.

J is TRBJ2-4 and V is TRBV27; TRBD1 matches 7 bases. Gene TRBJ2-7 matches the end of the DNA better, so the J call may be wrong. The CDR3 contains 15 residues. Germline CDR1 and CDR2: MNHEY and SMNVEV (reference sequence). CDR3 amino acids: CASSSDRDLYHEQYF. Here the CDR3 DNA reads TGTGCCAGCAGTTCCGACAGGGACCTGTACCACGAGCAGTACTTC.

The V gene is TRBV20-1, the J gene TRBJ2-7; TRBD2 aligns across 9 bases. This CDR3 is 14 amino acids long. Germline lookup yields CDR1 DFQATT and CDR2 SNEGSKA (reference sequence). J was trimmed by 2 bases and V by 6 bases; bases with no gene match: 8. DNA for the CDR3: TGCAGTGCCGCAAGGACTAGCGCGACCTACGAGCAGTACTTC. Amino acids: CSAARTSATYEQYF.